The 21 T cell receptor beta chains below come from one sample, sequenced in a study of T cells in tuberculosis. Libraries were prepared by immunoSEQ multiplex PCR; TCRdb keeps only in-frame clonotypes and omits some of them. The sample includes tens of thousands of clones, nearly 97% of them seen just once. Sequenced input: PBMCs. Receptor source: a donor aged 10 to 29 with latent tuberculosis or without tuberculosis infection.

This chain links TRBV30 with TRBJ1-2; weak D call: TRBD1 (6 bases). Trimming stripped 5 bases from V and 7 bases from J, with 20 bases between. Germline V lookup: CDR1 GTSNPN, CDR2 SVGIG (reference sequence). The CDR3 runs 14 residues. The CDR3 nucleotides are TGTGCCTGGGGCCCGATGTGGGGGCACGGTGGCTACACCTTC. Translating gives CAWGPMWGHGGYTF.

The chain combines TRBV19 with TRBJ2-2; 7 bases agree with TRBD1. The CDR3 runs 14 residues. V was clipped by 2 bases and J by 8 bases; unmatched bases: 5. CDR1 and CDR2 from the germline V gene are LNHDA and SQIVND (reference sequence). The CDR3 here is CASSIRGPTGELFF. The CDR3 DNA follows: TGTGCCAGTAGTATAAGGGGGCCCACGGGGGAGCTGTTTTTT.

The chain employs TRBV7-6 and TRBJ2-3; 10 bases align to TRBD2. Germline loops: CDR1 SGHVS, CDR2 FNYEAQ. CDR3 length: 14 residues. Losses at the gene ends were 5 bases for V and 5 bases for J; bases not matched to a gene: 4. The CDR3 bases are TGTGCCAGCAGCCGAAGCGGGGGGGGAGATACGCAGTATTTT. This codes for CASSRSGGGDTQYF.

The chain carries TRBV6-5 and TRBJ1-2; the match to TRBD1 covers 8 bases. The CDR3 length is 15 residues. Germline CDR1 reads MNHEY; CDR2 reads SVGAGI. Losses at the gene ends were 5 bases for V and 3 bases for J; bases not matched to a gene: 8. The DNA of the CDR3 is TGTGCCAGCAGTAGACAGGGGCGATTGGACTATGGCTACACCTTC. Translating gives CASSRQGRLDYGYTF.

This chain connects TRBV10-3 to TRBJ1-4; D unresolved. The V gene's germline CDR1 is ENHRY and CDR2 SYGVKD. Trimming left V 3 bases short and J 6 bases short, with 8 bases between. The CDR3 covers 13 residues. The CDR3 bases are TGTGCCATCAGTGAATCGGAGTATGAAAAACTGTTTTTT. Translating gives CAISESEYEKLFF.

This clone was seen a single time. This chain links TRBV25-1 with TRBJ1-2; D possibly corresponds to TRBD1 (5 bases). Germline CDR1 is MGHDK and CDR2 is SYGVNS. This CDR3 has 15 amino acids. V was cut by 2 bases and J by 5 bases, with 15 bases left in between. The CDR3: CASSEIGSGNYGYTF. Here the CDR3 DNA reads TGTGCCAGCAGTGAAATCGGGTCAGGGAATTATGGCTACACCTTC.

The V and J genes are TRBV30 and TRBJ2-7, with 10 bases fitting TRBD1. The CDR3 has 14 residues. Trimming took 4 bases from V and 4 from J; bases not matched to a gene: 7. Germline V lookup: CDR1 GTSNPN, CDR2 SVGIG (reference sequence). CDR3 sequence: CAWTGTGAFYEQYF. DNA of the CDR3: TGTGCCTGGACCGGGACAGGGGCCTTTTACGAGCAGTACTTC.

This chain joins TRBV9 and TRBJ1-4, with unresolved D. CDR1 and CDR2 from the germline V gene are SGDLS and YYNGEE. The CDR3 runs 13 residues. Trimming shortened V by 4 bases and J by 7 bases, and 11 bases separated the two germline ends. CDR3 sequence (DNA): TGTGCCAGCAGCCCCGGGAGGGCTGAAAAACTGTTTTTT. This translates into CASSPGRAEKLFF.

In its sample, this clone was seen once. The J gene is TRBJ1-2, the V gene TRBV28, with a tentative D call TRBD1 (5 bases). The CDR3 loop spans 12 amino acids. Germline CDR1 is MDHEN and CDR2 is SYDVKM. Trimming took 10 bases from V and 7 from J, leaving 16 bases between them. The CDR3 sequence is CATRGAWGGYTF. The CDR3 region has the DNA TGTGCCACCCGTGGGGCCTGGGGTGGCTACACCTTC.

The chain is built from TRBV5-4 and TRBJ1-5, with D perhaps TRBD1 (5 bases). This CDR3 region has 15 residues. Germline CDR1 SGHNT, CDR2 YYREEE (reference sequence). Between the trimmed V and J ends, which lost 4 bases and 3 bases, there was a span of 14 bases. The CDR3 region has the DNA TGTGCCAGCAGCCCCGGGAGGGGTAACAATCAGCCCCAGCATTTT. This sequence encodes CASSPGRGNNQPQHF. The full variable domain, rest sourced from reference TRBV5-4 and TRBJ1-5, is ETGVTQSPTHLIKTRGQQVTLRCSSQSGHNTVSWYQQALGQGPQFIFQYYREEENGRGNFPPRFSGLQFPNYSSELNVNALELDDSALYLCASSPGRGNNQPQHFGDGTRLSIL.

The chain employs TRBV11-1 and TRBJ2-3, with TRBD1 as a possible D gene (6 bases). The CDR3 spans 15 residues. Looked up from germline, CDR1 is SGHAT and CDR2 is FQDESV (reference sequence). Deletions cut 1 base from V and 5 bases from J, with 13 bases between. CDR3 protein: CASSLEGQRGDTQYF. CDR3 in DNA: TGTGCCAGCAGCTTAGAAGGACAGAGGGGAGATACGCAGTATTTT.

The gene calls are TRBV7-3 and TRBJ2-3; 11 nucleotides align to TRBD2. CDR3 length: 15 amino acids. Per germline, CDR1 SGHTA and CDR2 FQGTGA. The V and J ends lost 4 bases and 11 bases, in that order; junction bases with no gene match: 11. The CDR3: CASSSNSGGASRQYF. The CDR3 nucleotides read TGTGCCAGCAGCTCGAATAGCGGGGGGGCCTCTAGGCAGTATTTT.

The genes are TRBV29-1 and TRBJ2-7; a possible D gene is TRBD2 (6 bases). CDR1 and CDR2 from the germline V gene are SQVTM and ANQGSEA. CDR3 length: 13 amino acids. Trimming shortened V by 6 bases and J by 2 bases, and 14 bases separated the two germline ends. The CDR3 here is CSVGDSSTYEQYF. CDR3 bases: TGCAGCGTGGGGGACTCCTCCACCTACGAGCAGTACTTC.

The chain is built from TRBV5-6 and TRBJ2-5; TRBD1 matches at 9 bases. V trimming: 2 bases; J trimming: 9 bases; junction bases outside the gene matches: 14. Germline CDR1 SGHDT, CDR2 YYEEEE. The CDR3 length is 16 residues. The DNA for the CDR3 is TGTGCCAGCAGCTTCATCGTGGGGACAGGGAGTACGGCCCAGTACTTC. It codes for CASSFIVGTGSTAQYF.

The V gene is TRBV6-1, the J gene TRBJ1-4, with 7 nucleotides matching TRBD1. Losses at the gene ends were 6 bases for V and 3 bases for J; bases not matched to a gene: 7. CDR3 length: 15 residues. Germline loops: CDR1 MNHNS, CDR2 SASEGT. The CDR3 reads CASSISGTANEKLFF. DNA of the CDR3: TGTGCCAGCAGCATTTCCGGGACAGCTAATGAAAAACTGTTTTTT.

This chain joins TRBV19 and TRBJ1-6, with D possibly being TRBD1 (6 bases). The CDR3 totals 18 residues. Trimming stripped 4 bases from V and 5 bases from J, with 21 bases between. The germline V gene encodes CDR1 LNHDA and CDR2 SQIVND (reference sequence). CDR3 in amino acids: CASSTRLGRGRDNSPLHF. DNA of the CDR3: TGTGCCAGTAGTACCCGTTTGGGCAGGGGAAGAGATAATTCACCCCTCCACTTT.

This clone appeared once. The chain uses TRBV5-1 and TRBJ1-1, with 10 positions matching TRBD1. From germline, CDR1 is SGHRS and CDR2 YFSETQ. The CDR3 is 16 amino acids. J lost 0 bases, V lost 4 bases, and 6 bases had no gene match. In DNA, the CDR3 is TGCGCCAGCAGCGACCGGACAGGGGGTATGAACACTGAAGCTTTCTTT. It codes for CASSDRTGGMNTEAFF.

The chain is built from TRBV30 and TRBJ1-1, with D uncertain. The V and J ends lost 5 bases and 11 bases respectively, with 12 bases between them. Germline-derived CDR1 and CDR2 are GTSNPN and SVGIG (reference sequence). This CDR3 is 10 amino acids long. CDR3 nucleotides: TGTGCCTGGGGCGCCTCCGGGGCTTTCTTT. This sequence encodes CAWGASGAFF.

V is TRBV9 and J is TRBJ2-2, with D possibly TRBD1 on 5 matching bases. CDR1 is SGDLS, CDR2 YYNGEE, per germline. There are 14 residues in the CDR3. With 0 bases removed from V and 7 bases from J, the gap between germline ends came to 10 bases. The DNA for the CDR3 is TGTGCCAGCAGCGTAGCCAGGGCCAGCGGGGAGCTGTTTTTT. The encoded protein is CASSVARASGELFF.

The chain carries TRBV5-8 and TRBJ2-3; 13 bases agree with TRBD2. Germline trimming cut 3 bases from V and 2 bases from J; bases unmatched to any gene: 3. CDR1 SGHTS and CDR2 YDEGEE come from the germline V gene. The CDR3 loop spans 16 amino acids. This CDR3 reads CASSSGLAGATDTQYF. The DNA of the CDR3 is TGTGCCAGCAGCTCAGGACTAGCGGGGGCCACAGATACGCAGTATTTT.

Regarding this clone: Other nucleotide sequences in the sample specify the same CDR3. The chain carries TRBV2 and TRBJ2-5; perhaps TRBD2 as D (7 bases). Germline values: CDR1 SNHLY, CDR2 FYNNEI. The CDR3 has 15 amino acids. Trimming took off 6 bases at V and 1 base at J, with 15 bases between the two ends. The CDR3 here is CASSDSGGPQETQYF. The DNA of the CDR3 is TGTGCCAGCAGCGACTCCGGGGGGCCCCAAGAGACCCAGTACTTC. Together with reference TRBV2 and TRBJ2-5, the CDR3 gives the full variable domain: EPEVTQTPSHQVTQMGQEVILRCVPISNHLYFYWYRQILGQKVEFLVSFYNNEISEKSEIFDDQFSVERPDGSNFTLKIRSTKLEDSAMYFCASSDSGGPQETQYFGPGTRLLVL.